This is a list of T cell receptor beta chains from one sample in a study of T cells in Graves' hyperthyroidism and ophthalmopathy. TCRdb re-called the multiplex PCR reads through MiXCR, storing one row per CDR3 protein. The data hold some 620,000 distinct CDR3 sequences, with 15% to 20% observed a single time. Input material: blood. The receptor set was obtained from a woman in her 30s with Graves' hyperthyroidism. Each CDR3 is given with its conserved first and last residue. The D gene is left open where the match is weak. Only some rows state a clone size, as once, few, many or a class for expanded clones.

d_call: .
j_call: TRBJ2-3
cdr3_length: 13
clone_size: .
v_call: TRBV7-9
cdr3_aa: CASSPRGIDTQYF

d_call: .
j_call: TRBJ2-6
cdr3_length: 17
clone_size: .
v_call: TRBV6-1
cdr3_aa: CASSPWVQSAGANVLTF

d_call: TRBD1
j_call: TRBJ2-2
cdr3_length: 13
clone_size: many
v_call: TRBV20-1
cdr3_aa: CSAGTAITGELFF

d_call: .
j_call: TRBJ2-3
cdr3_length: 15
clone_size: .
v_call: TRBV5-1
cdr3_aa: CASTGGVAGTDTQYF

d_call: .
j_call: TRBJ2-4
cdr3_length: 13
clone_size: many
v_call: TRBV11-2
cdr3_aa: CASSLDSGNIQYF

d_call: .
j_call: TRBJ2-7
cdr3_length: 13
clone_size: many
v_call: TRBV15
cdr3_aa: CATSRDRSYEQYF

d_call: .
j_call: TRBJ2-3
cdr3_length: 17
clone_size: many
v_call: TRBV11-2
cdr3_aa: CASSLIGDFPSTDTQYF

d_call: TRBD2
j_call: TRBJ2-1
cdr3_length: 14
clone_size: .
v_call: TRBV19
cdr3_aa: CASMRGSYYNEQFF

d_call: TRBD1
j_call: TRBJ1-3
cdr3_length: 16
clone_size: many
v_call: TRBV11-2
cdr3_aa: CASSYRAGGSGNTIYF

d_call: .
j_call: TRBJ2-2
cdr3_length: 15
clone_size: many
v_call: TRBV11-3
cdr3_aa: CASSLVNTNTGELFF

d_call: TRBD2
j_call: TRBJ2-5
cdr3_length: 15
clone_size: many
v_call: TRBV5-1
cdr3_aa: CASSPRLAGQETQYF

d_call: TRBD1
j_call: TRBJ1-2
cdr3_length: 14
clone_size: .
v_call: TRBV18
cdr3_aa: CASSKDRGPNGYTF

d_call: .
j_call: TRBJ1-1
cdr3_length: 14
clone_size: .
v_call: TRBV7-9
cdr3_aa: CASSPPYGQTEAFF

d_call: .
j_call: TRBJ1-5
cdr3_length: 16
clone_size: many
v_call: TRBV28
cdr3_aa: CASSPLWGARSQPQHF

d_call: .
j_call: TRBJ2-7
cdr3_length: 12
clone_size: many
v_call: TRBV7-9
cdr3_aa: CASSLSNHEQYF

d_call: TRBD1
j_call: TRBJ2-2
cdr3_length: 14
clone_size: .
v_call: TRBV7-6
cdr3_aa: CAGSLTGGPGELFF

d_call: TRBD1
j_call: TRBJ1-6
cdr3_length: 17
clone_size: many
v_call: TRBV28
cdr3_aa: CASRNLGGRDEDSPLHF

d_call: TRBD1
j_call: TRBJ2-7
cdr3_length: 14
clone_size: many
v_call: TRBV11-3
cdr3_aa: CASSSDRGWNEQYF

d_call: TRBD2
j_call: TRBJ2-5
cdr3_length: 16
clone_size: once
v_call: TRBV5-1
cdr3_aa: CASSLRTSGGTFTQYF

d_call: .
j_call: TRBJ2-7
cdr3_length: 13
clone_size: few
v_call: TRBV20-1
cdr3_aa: CSARGRNSYEQYF

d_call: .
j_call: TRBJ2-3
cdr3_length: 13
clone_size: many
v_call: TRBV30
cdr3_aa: CAWGESSTDTQYF

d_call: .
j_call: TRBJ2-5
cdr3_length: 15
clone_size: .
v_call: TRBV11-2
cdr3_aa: CASSPYVGLVETQYF

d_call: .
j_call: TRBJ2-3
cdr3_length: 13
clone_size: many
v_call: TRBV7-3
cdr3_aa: CASSYLGTDTQYF

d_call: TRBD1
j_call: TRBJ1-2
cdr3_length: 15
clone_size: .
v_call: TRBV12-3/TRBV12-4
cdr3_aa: CTSSLVQGDVDGYTF

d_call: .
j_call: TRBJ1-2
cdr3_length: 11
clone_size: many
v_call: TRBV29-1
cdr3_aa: CSGEQGRGYTF

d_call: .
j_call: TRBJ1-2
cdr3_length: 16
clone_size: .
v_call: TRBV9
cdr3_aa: CASSALLTEPNYGYTF

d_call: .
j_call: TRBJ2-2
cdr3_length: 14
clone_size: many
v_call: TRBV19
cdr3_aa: CASSVWASAGELFF

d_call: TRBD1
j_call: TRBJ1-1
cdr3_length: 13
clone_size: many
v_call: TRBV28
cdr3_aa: CASNRQGRTEAFF

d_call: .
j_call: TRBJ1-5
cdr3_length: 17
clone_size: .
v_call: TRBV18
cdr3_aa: CASSPDLPGELNQPQHF

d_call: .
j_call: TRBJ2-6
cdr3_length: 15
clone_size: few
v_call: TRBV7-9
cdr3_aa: CASSHASSGANVLTF

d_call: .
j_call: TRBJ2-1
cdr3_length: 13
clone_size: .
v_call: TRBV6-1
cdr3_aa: CASSETKADEQFF

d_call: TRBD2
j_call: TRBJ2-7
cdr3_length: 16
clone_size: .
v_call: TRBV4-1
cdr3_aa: CASSTGRGAAPYEQYF

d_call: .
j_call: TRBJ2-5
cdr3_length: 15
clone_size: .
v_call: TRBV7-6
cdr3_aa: CASSPLGGTRETQYF

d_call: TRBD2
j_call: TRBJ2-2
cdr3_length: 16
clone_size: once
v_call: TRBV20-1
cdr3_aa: CSARGLAGARVGELFF

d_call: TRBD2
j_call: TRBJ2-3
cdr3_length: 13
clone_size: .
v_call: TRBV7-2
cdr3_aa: CASRATSAHTQYF

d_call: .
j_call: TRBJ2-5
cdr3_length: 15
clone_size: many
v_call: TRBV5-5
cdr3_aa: CASKDTRESQETQYF

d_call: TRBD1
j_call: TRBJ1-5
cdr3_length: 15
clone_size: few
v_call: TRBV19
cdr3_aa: CASSVAGGSNQPQHF

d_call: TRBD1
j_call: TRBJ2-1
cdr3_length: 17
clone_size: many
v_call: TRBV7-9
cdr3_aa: CASSLDMGQATYNEQFF

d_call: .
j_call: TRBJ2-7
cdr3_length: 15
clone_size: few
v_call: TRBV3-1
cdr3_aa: CASSQERSRSYEQYF

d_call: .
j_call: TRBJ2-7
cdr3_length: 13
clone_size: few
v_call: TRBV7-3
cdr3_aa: CASSFIHSSEQYF

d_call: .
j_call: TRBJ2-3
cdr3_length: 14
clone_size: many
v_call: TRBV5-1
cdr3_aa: CASTRDTGMDTQYF

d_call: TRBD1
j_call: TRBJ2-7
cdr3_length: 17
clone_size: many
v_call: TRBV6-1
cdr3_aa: CASRYRAASGGPDEQYF

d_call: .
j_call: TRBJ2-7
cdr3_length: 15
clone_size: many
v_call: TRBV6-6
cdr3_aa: CASSYLGGRSYEQYF

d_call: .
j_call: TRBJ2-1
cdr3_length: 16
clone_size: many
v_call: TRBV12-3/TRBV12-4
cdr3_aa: CATGPVGGPSYNEQFF

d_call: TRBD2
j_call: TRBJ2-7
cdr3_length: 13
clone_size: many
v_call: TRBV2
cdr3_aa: CASGLAVSYEQYF

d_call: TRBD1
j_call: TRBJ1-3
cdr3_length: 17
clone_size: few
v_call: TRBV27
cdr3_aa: CASSPLPGGPTGNTIYF

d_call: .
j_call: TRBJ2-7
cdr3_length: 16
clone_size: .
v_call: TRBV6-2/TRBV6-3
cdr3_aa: CASSSLVNQGFYEQYF

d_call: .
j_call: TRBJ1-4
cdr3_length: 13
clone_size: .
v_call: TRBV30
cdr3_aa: CAWSVQGSEKLFF

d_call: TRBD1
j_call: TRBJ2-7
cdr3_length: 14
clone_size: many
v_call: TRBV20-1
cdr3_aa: CSASHGTGVNEQYF

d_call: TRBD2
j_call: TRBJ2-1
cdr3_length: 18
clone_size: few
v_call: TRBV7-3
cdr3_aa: CASSFPKGGGDSYNEQFF

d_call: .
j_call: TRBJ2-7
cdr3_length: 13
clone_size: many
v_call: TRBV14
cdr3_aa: CASSRSDNYEQYF

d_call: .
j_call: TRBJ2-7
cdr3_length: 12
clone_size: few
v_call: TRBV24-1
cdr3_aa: CATSGGTDEQYF

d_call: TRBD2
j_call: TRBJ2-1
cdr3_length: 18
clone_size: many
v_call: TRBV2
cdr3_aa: CASTGTSGRVRITNEQFF

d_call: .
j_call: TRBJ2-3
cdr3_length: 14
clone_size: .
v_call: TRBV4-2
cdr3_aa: CASSQVASRDTQYF

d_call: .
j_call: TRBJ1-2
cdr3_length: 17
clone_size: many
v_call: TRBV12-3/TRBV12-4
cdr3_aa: CASRPRSGSLANYGYTF

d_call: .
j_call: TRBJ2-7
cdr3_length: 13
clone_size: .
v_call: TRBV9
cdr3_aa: CASSVEVSYEQYF

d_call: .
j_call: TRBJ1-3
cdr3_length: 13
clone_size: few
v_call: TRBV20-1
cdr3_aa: CSARQDSGNTIYF

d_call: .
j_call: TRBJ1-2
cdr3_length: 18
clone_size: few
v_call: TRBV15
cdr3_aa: CATSRELGRATSFYGYTF

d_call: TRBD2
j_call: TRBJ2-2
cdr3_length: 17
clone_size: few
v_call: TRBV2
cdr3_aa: CASSEGTSGPNTGELFF